Presented here are 11 T cell receptor beta chains from one specimen sequenced in a study of human T cells and chemical hapten exposure. The time point denotes: patch test 2, 6 weeks after DPC sensitization. This sample's treatment: therapeutic diphenylcyclopropenone sensitization with weekly scalp DPC. Each CDR3 protein is one row after TCRdb ran MiXCR on the RACE reads. Counted here are approximately 350,000 distinct CDR3 sequences, around 6% occurring once; the ten biggest clones make up 4.5% to 6%. The sequences come from whole blood, collected in connection with sensitization to the hapten diphenylcyclopropenone (DPC). The receptors were sampled from a woman aged 18-29 years with alopecia areata. Some clones in this sample may be carry-over from other donors' samples.

This clonotype was seen repeatedly, ten times or more. The chain carries TRBV5-1 and TRBJ1-2, with 8 nucleotides matching TRBD1. The CDR3 has 16 amino acids. Looked up from germline, CDR1 is SGHRS and CDR2 is YFSETQ. V lost 5 bases and J lost 5; bases outside the gene matches: 14. For the CDR3, the DNA is TGCGCCAGCAGGCCAAACCGGGACAGGAGGGGATATGGCTACACCTTC. It encodes CASRPNRDRRGYGYTF.

This clonotype has a handful of counts. The chain combines TRBV12-3 or TRBV12-4 with TRBJ2-2, with TRBD1 matching 8 bases. Trimming cost V 5 bases and J 6 bases; bases outside gene matches: 5. The CDR3 is 14 amino acids. The CDR3 here is CASSRTGRAGELFF. The DNA for the CDR3 is TGTGCCAGCAGTCGGACAGGGCGCGCCGGGGAGCTGTTTTTT.

The chain has TRBV3-1 and TRBJ2-3; 12 positions match TRBD2. J gave up 4 bases and V 4 bases, and 6 bases lay outside the gene matches. Germline loops: CDR1 LGHDT, CDR2 YNNKEL (reference sequence). CDR3 length: 16 residues. The CDR3 DNA follows: TGTGCCAGCAGCCCCGGACTAGCGGGACTGGCAGATACGCAGTATTTT. Translating it yields CASSPGLAGLADTQYF.

This clonotype came up a few times. The chain carries TRBV29-1 and TRBJ2-7; 7 bases match TRBD1. From germline, CDR1 is SQVTM and CDR2 ANQGSEA. With V trimmed by 6 bases and J by 4 bases, 3 bases remained unmatched. This CDR3 spans 11 amino acids. In DNA form, the CDR3 reads TGCAGCGTAGGGACAGCATACGAGCAGTACTTC. Its protein product is CSVGTAYEQYF.

This clonotype was observed many times. No DNA is shown, since the ends of the CDR3 on it are uncertain; the CDR3 is the one TCRdb lists. The CDR3: CASSSSGSYEQYF. The V gene is TRBV12-3 or TRBV12-4, the J gene TRBJ2-7. The CDR3 is 13 residues long, ends included.

This clonotype was detected a few times. The V and J genes are TRBV25-1 and TRBJ1-6; no reliable D call. The ends were cut back, 7 bases at V and 5 bases at J, with 9 bases in the middle. This CDR3 spans 13 amino acids. Germline values: CDR1 MGHDK, CDR2 SYGVNS. The CDR3 nucleotides are TGTGCCAGCAAGGGTGTTAATAATTCACCCCTCCACTTT. Its translation is CASKGVNNSPLHF. The entire variable domain, with the rest obtained from reference TRBV25-1 and TRBJ1-6, is as follows: EADIYQTPRYLVIGTGKKITLECSQTMGHDKMYWYQQDPGMELHLIHYSYGVNSTEKGDLSSESTVSRIRTEHFPLTLESARPSHTSQYLCASKGVNNSPLHFGNGTRLTVT.

The chain is built from TRBV20-1 and TRBJ1-5, with D hard to call. V was shortened by 4 bases and J by 6 bases, with 19 bases between the two germline ends. CDR1 and CDR2 from the germline V gene are DFQATT and SNEGSKA (reference sequence). The CDR3 length is 15 residues. Here the CDR3 DNA reads TGCAGTGCTATGGCCTCCGGGCAGTATCGTCAGCCCCAGCATTTT. It yields the protein CSAMASGQYRQPQHF.

The chain recombines TRBV7-2 with TRBJ2-3; the match to TRBD2 covers 14 bases. Looked up from germline, CDR1 is SGHTA and CDR2 is FQGNSA. V lost 3 bases to trimming and J lost 3 bases; unmatched junction nucleotides: 5. This CDR3 has 17 amino acids. The CDR3 bases are TGTGCCAGCAGCTTGACTAGCGGGGGGGCCGGGACAGATACGCAGTATTTT. Amino acids: CASSLTSGGAGTDTQYF.

In its sample, this clonotype was seen a few times. The chain carries TRBV3-1 and TRBJ2-1, with D maybe TRBD1 (6 bases). CDR1 is LGHDT, CDR2 YNNKEL, per germline (reference sequence). The CDR3 totals 17 residues. Trimming shortened V by 1 base and J by 2 bases, and 15 bases separated the two germline ends. This chain's CDR3 is CASSQGFAGTTYNEQFF. CDR3 sequence (DNA): TGTGCCAGCAGCCAAGGTTTCGCCGGGACAACCTACAATGAGCAGTTCTTC.

This clonotype appeared a few times. The chain uses TRBV12-3 or TRBV12-4 and TRBJ2-3; D possibly matches TRBD1 or TRBD2 (5 bases each). The V end lost 2 bases, the J end lost 10 bases, and 10 bases lay between the germline ends. This CDR3 spans 12 amino acids. CDR3 coding DNA: TGTGCCAGCAGTTTACAAGAGGGGTCGCAGTATTTT. It specifies CASSLQEGSQYF.

This clonotype occurred a few times. The V gene is TRBV3-1, the J gene TRBJ1-1; no definite D call. Trimming shortened V by 2 bases and J by 1 base, and 11 bases separated the two germline ends. In germline, CDR1 is LGHDT, CDR2 YNNKEL (reference sequence). The length of the CDR3 is 15 residues. CDR3 bases: TGTGCCAGCAGCCAACTGGGGAACACGAACACTGAAGCTTTCTTT. As protein: CASSQLGNTNTEAFF.